The subject of this entry is one TCR beta chain. Its target is unknown. In the library, each TCR cDNA molecule bore its own unique molecular identifier. TCRdb fed the 5' RACE reads into MiXCR, producing one record per CDR3 protein. Here the sample spans about 42,000 distinct CDR3 sequences, 6.5% to 8% being singletons. Time point noted: sample taken at primary tumor resection. The input material, whole RNA from tumor, nontumor lung or frozen PBMC, was sequenced unsorted. This record comes from a study of spatial heterogeneity in lung cancer. Study details: There were consistently more beta-chain sequences detected than alpha-chain sequences. An average of more than ten raw reads was observed per unique TCR and UMI combination. Findings and limits, study-wide: Expanded tumor TCRs that were ubiquitous appeared in blood more at resection than follow-up.

This CDR3 is built from 13 residues. V was trimmed by 4 bases and J by 6 bases, leaving 9 bases between them. Sequences were derived from PBMCs, sampled at surgery. The receptor was derived from a female donor with early-stage non-small cell lung cancer. The chain couples TRBV12-3 or TRBV12-4 to TRBJ2-2, with D tentatively TRBD2 (6 bases). CDR3 DNA sequence: TGTGCCAGCAGTTATTGGGGGGCCGGGGAGCTGTTTTTT. Its translation: CASSYWGAGELFF.